Listed below are T cell receptor beta chains from one sample, sequenced in a study of blood T cell repertoires in COVID-19. The table came from immunoSEQ multiplex PCR; TCRdb's copy has only in-frame clones and leaves some out. Among 90,000 to 130,000 clones listed, roughly 84% were seen once. Sequencing used peripheral blood. Every receptor here comes from a middle-aged man with acute or convalescent COVID-19. Each CDR3 is given with its conserved first and last residue. Fields, in order: CDR3 DNA, CDR3 protein, J gene, D gene, clone size, V gene. D genes are given only for firm matches. Clone size is stated in some rows and not others, as once, few, many or a class when expanded.

TGTGCCAGCTGGCCGGGACTAGCGTCCGATACGCAGTATTTT | CASWPGLASDTQYF | TRBJ2-3 | TRBD2 | - | TRBV18
TGTGCCACCGGCACAGGTTCCTCCTACAATGAGCAGTTCTTC | CATGTGSSYNEQFF | TRBJ2-1 | - | - | TRBV15
TGCGCCAGCAGCCGAGGGGCCGGGAGGGCCTTGGATGAGCAGTTCTTC | CASSRGAGRALDEQFF | TRBJ2-1 | TRBD2 | - | TRBV5-1
TGTGCCAGCAGCCGGAGGGACGGCTTCATCGGAAAACTGTTTTTT | CASSRRDGFIGKLFF | TRBJ1-4 | - | - | TRBV14
TGTGCCAGCAGCCAAGCAGGGGGTGGAGAGACCCAGTACTTC | CASSQAGGGETQYF | TRBJ2-5 | TRBD1 | few | TRBV4-2
TGCGCCAGCAGCTTCCAGGGGGGTCGTGAAGCTTTCTTT | CASSFQGGREAFF | TRBJ1-1 | TRBD1 | - | TRBV4-1
TGTGCCAGCAGCTTAGCGCCAGGGGGGCTGTTTGAAAAACTGTTTTTT | CASSLAPGGLFEKLFF | TRBJ1-4 | TRBD1 | - | TRBV7-6
TGTGCCAGCAGCCCGGGACAGGGGTTAGCGACCCAGTACTTC | CASSPGQGLATQYF | TRBJ2-5 | TRBD1 | once | TRBV7-9
TGTGCCAGCTCCCGTTACCAAGAGACCCAGTACTTC | CASSRYQETQYF | TRBJ2-5 | - | - | TRBV7-2
TGTGCCAGCAGCTTATCTCCCGGGACTAGCAACAATGAGCAGTTCTTC | CASSLSPGTSNNEQFF | TRBJ2-1 | TRBD2 | - | TRBV5-4
TGTGCCAGCAGAACTAACCCCTCCCAGGAGCAGTTCTTC | CASRTNPSQEQFF | TRBJ2-1 | - | - | TRBV2
TGCAGTGCTAGTGAGACAGGGCCGAGGACTGAAGCTTTCTTT | CSASETGPRTEAFF | TRBJ1-1 | TRBD1 | - | TRBV20-1
TGTGCCAGCAGTTACTCGAGCCTAGCTCCCGTCGATGAGCAGTTCTTC | CASSYSSLAPVDEQFF | TRBJ2-1 | - | - | TRBV6-2/TRBV6-3
TGTGCCAGCAGCTTAAACACACAGGGGACCTATGGCTACACCTTC | CASSLNTQGTYGYTF | TRBJ1-2 | TRBD1 | - | TRBV7-6
TGTGCCAGCTCACCCCAACGGGGGGGGAATTTAGGTGAGCAGTTCTTC | CASSPQRGGNLGEQFF | TRBJ2-1 | TRBD2 | - | TRBV18
TGTGCCAGCAGTGAAGCCGATCTGTATTCGGAGGGGCAGTACTTC | CASSEADLYSEGQYF | TRBJ2-7 | - | - | TRBV6-1
TGTGCCAGCAGCGTCGGTAGACTAGCGAGATACACAGATACGCAGTATTTT | CASSVGRLARYTDTQYF | TRBJ2-3 | TRBD2 | - | TRBV9
TGTGCCAGCAGTTGGGAGGAGACCCAGTACTTC | CASSWEETQYF | TRBJ2-5 | - | - | TRBV28